This T cell receptor (beta chain) was documented in a study of neurological immune-mediated disorders. General observations from the study: The highest TCR clonal expansion occurred in HTLV-1-associated myelopathy; multiple sclerosis fell below healthy controls. On phylogenetic grouping, the repertoires of 18 of 34 multiple sclerosis patients fell within one related-CDR3 cluster, constituting a possible signature.

There are a few counts of this clonotype. The antigen remains undetermined. A much bigger clone sits one base away, suggesting this may be a read error. The unsorted libraries originated from 2 million PBMCs kept at -80 C. The CDR3 contains 12 residues. The germline CDR1 and CDR2 sequences are MDHEN and SYDVKM. Sequencing runs each generated in excess of 160 million TCR-beta sequences derived from 15-18 subjects. TCRdb used MiXCR to reprocess the 5' RACE reads, holding one entry per CDR3 protein. The sample carries around 70,000 distinct CDR3 sequences, more than 3% recorded once. The chain combines TRBV28 with TRBJ2-2; no clear D. Sequenced sample: PBMCs. The receptor was derived from a woman aged 50 to 65 with multiple sclerosis. CDR3 sequence: CDSSALVGELFF. In nucleotides, the CDR3 is TGTGACAGCAGTGCGTTGGTCGGGGAGCTGTTTTTT. The entire variable domain, with the rest obtained from reference TRBV28 and TRBJ2-2, is as follows: DVKVTQSSRYLVKRTGEKVFLECVQDMDHENMFWYRQDPGLGLRLIYFSYDVKMKEKGDIPEGYSVSREKKERFSLILESASTNQTSMYLCDSSALVGELFFGEGSRLTVL.